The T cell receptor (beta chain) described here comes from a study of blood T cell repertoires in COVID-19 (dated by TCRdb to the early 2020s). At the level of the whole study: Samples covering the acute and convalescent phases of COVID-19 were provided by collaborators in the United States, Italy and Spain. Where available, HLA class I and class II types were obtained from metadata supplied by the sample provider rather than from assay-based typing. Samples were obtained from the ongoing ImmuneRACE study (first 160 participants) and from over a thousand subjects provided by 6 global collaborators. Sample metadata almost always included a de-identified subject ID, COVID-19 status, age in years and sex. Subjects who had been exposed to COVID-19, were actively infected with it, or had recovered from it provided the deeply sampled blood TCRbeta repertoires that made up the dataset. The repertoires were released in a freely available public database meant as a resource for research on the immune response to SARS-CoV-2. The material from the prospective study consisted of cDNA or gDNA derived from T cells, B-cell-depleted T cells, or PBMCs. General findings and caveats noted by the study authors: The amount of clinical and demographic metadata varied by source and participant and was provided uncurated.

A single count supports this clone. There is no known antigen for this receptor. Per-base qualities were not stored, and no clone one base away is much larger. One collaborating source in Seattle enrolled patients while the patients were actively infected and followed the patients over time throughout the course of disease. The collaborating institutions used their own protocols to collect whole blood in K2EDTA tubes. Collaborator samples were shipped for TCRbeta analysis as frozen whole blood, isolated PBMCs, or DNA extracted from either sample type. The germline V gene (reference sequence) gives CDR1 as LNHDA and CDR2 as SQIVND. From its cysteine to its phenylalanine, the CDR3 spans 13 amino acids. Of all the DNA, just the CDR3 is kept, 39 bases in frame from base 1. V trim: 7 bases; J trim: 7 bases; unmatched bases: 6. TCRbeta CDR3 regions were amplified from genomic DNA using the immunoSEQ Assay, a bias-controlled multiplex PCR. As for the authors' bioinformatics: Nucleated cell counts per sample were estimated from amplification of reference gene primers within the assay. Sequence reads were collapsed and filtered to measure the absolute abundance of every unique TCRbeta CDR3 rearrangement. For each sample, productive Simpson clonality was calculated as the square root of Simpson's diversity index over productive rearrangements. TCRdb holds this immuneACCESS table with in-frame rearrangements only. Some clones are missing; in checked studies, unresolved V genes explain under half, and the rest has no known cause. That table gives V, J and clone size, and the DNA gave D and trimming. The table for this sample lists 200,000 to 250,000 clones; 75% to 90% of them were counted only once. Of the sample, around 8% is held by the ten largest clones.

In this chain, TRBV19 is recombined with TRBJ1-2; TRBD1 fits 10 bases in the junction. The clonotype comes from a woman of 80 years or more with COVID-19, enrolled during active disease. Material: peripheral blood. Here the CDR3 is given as CASKGQGPAGYTF. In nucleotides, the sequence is TGTGCCAGTAAGGGACAGGGGCCGGCTGGCTACACCTTC.